These 20 T cell receptor beta chains originate from one sample sequenced in a study of Ad26.COV2.S vaccination and SARS-CoV-2 variants. The assay was immunoSEQ multiplex PCR, and TCRdb's table has in-frame clones only and misses some. Of hundreds of thousands of clones listed, around nine tenths were seen once; the top ten hold roughly 10%. Noted treatment: some 20 received Ad26.COV2.S at low or high dose, single or two shots; a few received placebo; per-sample allocation not given. Samples came from day 63 after the first vaccine or placebo injection. This sample comprised peripheral blood, obtained in a trial of Ad26.COV2.S vaccine versus placebo. The receptor set was obtained from a person aged 18 to 65 who received the Ad26.COV2.S COVID-19 vaccine or a placebo.

Comment on this clone: Other DNA sequences in the sample encode the same CDR3. V and J are TRBV4-3 and TRBJ1-5, with D uncertain. Germline loops: CDR1 LGHNA, CDR2 YSLEER. V was pared by 0 bases and J by 4 bases, with 13 bases between. The CDR3 is made up of 16 amino acids. This CDR3 reads CASSQDLRGGNQPQHF. The CDR3 DNA reads TGCGCCAGCAGCCAAGATCTCCGGGGTGGTAATCAGCCCCAGCATTTT.

This clone was seen just once. The chain carries TRBV7-6 and TRBJ2-7; 9 bases line up with TRBD1. After removal of 5 bases from V and 1 base from J, the junction contained 9 bases not matched to a gene. The CDR3 is made up of 16 amino acids. The germline V gene has CDR1 SGHVS and CDR2 FNYEAQ. The CDR3 sequence: CASSTNRGPSSYEQYF. For the CDR3, the DNA is TGTGCCAGCAGCACCAACAGGGGGCCCAGTTCCTACGAGCAGTACTTC.

The chain recombines TRBV7-9 with TRBJ2-7; D not certain. V lost 1 base to trimming and J lost 3 bases, with 4 bases between them. Per germline, CDR1 SEHNR and CDR2 FQNEAQ (reference sequence). This CDR3 spans 12 amino acids. The CDR3 nucleotides read TGTGCCAGCAGCTTAGATATCTACGAGCAGTACTTC. Amino acid sequence: CASSLDIYEQYF.

The V and J genes are TRBV18 and TRBJ2-1; unclear D gene. V lost 0 bases, J lost 13 bases, and 13 bases lay in between. Per the germline V gene, CDR1 is KGHSH and CDR2 is LQKENI. The CDR3 is made up of 13 amino acids. The chain's CDR3 is CASSPPSLFAQFF. CDR3 bases: TGTGCCAGCTCACCACCGAGCCTCTTTGCTCAGTTCTTC.

The V call is TRBV11-2, the J call TRBJ1-2, with D unclear. CDR1 and CDR2 (germline): SGHAT, FQNNGV. Trimming removed 3 bases from V and 0 bases from J, with 11 bases in between. This CDR3 has 15 residues. DNA for the CDR3: TGTGCCAGCAGCTTTGAGGACGGGGCTAACTATGGCTACACCTTC. Its translation: CASSFEDGANYGYTF.

V gene TRBV5-1 combines with J gene TRBJ1-4, with D perhaps TRBD1 (6 bases). The length of the CDR3 is 14 residues. Trimming took off 4 bases at V and 8 bases at J, with 15 bases between the two ends. Germline V gene sequence: CDR1 SGHRS, CDR2 YFSETQ. The CDR3 DNA is TGCGCCAGCAGCGGAACAGGGATCGGCGAAAAACTGTTTTTT. It is translated as CASSGTGIGEKLFF.

V is TRBV6-4 and J is TRBJ1-2; no definite D call. Germline V gene data show CDR1 as MRHNA and CDR2 as SNTAGT. Trimming left V 6 bases short and J 9 bases short, with 17 bases between. The CDR3 is 13 amino acids. The CDR3 here is CASRRADRGSYTF. DNA for the CDR3: TGTGCCAGCAGGCGGGCTGACCGGGGAAGCTACACCTTC.

V gene TRBV19 combines with J gene TRBJ2-2; D may be TRBD1 (6 bases). The CDR3 spans 14 residues. CDR1 LNHDA and CDR2 SQIVND come from the germline V gene (reference sequence). Trimming removed 9 bases at V and 5 bases at J, with 16 bases between. CDR3 sequence (DNA): TGTGCCAGCTCCCGGGACACAAGAACCGGGGAGCTGTTTTTT. This encodes CASSRDTRTGELFF.

This clone was detected a few times. The chain has TRBV2 and TRBJ1-1; unclear D gene. V shed 3 bases and J shed 1 base, with 6 bases lying between them. This CDR3 has 13 amino acids. Germline V gives CDR1 SNHLY, CDR2 FYNNEI. CDR3 sequence reads: CASSETPNTEAFF. The CDR3 DNA is TGTGCCAGCAGTGAGACACCGAACACTGAAGCTTTCTTT.

V usage is TRBV7-9 and J usage is TRBJ2-3, with 10 positions matching TRBD1. Germline V gives CDR1 SEHNR, CDR2 FQNEAQ (reference sequence). This CDR3 is 16 amino acids long. Trimming at V came to 4 bases and at J to 4 bases, leaving 8 bases not matched to a gene. CDR3 sequence reads: CASSSTGGRRADTQYF. Written as DNA, the CDR3 is TGTGCCAGCAGCTCGACAGGGGGCCGGCGGGCAGATACGCAGTATTTT. Full variable domain (rest looked up from reference TRBV7-9 and TRBJ2-3): DTGVSQNPRHKITKRGQNVTFRCDPISEHNRLYWYRQTLGQGPEFLTYFQNEAQLEKSRLLSDRFSAERPKGSFSTLEIQRTEQGDSAMYLCASSSTGGRRADTQYFGPGTRLTVL.

This chain links TRBV11-3 with TRBJ1-3; D is uncertain. Germline V gives CDR1 SGHNT, CDR2 YENEEA. V was cut by 5 bases and J by 4 bases, with 21 bases left in between. This CDR3 comprises 17 residues. CDR3 protein: CASSPGISPASGNTIYF. In DNA form, the CDR3 reads TGTGCCAGCAGCCCAGGTATTTCGCCGGCCTCAGGAAACACCATATATTTT.

The chain carries TRBV18 and TRBJ2-3, with D maybe TRBD2 (5 bases). Trimming cost V 2 bases and J 6 bases, with 6 bases left between them. The V gene's germline CDR1 is KGHSH and CDR2 LQKENI. This CDR3 is 12 amino acids long. CDR3 amino acids: CASSPERDTQYF. In DNA, the CDR3 is TGTGCCAGCTCACCAGAGCGGGATACGCAGTATTTT.

This chain uses TRBV27 with TRBJ1-1; D not certain. The CDR3 has 17 residues. V was shortened by 2 bases and J by 1 base, with 17 bases between the two germline ends. Germline assignment: CDR1 MNHEY and CDR2 SMNVEV (reference sequence). CDR3 amino acids: CASSLSFYRVSNTEAFF. The CDR3 DNA is TGTGCCAGCAGTTTAAGCTTCTATAGGGTCTCGAACACTGAAGCTTTCTTT.

This chain joins TRBV3-1 (or the pseudogene TRBV3-2) and TRBJ2-7; 10 nucleotides match TRBD2. The V gene end was trimmed by 4 bases and the J gene end by 7 bases; junction bases not matched to a gene: 19. The CDR3 spans 18 residues. Germline CDR1 LGHDT, CDR2 YNNKEL (reference sequence). CDR3 in amino acids: CASSLLHFLLAGAREQYF. Here the CDR3 DNA reads TGTGCCAGCAGCCTTCTACACTTCCTTCTAGCGGGGGCGCGGGAGCAGTACTTC.

This chain joins TRBV28 and TRBJ1-5, with D unclear. V lost 3 bases and J lost 9, with 9 bases in between. This CDR3 is built from 12 residues. Germline-derived CDR1 and CDR2 are MDHEN and SYDVKM. CDR3 protein: CASSFAYGPQHF. The CDR3 region has the DNA TGTGCCAGCAGTTTCGCGTATGGGCCCCAGCATTTT.

This rearrangement joins TRBV2 to TRBJ2-3; 10 nucleotides match TRBD2. The germline V gene encodes CDR1 SNHLY and CDR2 FYNNEI. The CDR3 sequence is 16 residues long. V lost 3 bases and J lost 5; bases outside the gene matches: 8. The DNA for the CDR3 is TGTGCCAGCAGTGATATAAGGCTAGCGGGAGAAGATACGCAGTATTTT. Residues: CASSDIRLAGEDTQYF.

This chain connects TRBV18 to TRBJ2-7; 15 bases fit TRBD2. The V gene's germline CDR1 is KGHSH and CDR2 LQKENI. The V and J ends lost 3 bases and 1 base, in that order; junction bases with no gene match: 7. This CDR3 contains 18 residues. DNA for the CDR3: TGTGCCAGCTCACCGATGGGACTAGCGGGAGGACTTTCCTACGAGCAGTACTTC. This gives the protein CASSPMGLAGGLSYEQYF.

This chain joins TRBV13 and TRBJ2-1, with D uncertain. The germline CDR1 and CDR2 sequences are PRHDT and FYEKMQ (reference sequence). The CDR3 has 12 amino acids. V lost 2 bases and J lost 7, with 6 bases in between. The CDR3 DNA sequence: TGTGCCAGCAGCTTACGTAGTAATGAGCAGTTCTTC. It specifies CASSLRSNEQFF. The full variable domain, in which reference TRBV13 and TRBJ2-1 provide the parts outside the CDR3, is AAGVIQSPRHLIKEKRETATLKCYPIPRHDTVYWYQQGPGQDPQFLISFYEKMQSDKGSIPDRFSAQQFSDYHSELNMSSLELGDSALYFCASSLRSNEQFFGPGTRLTVL.

CDR3 DNA sequence: TGCGCCAGCAGCCCTCAGGGGCTAACTGAAGCTTTCTTT. Translating gives CASSPQGLTEAFF. The chain has TRBV5-1 and TRBJ1-1; D may be TRBD1 (6 bases). The V and J ends lost 4 bases and 5 bases respectively, with 12 bases between them. This CDR3 spans 13 amino acids. The germline gives CDR1 SGHRS, CDR2 YFSETQ.

This rearrangement joins TRBV15 to TRBJ1-1, with 7 nucleotides matching TRBD1. V lost 0 bases and J lost 3; bases outside the gene matches: 7. The CDR3 consists of 16 residues. Germline V CDR1 and CDR2: LNHNV, YYDKDF (reference sequence). CDR3 nucleotides: TGTGCCACCAGCAGAGATTTGGGGACAGCACACACTGAAGCTTTCTTT. Translating gives CATSRDLGTAHTEAFF.